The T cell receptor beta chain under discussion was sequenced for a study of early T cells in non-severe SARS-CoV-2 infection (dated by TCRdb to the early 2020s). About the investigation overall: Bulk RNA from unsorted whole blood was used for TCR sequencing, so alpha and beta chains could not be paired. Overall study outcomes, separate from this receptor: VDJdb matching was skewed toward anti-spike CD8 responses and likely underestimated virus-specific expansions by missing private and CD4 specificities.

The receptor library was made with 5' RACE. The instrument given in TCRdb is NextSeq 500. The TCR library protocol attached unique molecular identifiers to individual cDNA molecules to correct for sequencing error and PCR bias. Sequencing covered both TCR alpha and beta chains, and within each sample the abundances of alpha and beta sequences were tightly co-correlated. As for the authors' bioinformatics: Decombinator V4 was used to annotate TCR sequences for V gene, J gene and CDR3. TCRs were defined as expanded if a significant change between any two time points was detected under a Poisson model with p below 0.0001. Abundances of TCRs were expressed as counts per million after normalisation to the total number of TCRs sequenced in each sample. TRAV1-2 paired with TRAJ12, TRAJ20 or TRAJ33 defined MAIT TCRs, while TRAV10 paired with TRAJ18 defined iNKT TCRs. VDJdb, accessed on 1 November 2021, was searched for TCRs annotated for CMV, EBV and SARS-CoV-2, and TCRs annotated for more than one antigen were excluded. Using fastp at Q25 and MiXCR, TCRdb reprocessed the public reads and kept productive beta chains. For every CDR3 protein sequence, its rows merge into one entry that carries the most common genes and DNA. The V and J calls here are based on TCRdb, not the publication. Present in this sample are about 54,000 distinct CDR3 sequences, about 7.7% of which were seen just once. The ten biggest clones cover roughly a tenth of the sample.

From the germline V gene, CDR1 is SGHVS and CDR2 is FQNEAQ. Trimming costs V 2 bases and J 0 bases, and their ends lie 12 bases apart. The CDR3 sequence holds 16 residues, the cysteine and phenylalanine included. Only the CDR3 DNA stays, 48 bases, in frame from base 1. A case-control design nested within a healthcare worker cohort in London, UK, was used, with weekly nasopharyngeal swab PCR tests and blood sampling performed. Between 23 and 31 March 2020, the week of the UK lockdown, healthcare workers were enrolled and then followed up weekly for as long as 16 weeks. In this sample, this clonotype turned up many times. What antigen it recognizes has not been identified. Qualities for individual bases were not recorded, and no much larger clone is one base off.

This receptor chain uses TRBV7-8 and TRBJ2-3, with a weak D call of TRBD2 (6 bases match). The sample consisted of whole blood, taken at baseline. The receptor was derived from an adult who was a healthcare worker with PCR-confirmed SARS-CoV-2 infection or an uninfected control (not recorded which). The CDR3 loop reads CASSLLQGTSTDTQYF. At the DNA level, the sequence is TGTGCCAGCAGCTTATTGCAAGGGACTAGCACAGATACGCAGTATTTT.